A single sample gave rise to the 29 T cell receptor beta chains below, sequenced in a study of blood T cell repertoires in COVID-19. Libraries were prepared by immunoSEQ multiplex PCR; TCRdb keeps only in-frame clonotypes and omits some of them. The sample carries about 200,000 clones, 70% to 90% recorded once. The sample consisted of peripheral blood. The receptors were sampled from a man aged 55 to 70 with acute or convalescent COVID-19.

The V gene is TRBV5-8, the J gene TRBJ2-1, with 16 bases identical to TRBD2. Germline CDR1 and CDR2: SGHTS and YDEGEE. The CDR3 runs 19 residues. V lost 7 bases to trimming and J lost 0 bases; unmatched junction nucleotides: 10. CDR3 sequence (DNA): TGTGCCAGCCGCGAAACGGGACTAGCGGGGGGGAACTCCTACAATGAGCAGTTCTTC. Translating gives CASRETGLAGGNSYNEQFF.

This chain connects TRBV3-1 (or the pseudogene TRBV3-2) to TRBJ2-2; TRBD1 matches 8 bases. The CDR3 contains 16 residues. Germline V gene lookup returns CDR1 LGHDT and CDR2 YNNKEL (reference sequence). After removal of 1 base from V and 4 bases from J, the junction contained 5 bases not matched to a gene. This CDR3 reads CASSQGGRGPTGELFF. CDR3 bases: TGTGCCAGCAGCCAAGGAGGCAGGGGGCCCACCGGGGAGCTGTTTTTT.

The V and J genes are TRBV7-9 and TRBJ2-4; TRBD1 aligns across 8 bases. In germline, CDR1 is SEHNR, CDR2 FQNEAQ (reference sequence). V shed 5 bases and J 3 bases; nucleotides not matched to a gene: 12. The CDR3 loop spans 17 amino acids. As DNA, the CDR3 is TGTGCCAGCAGCCTGGAGTTGACAGGGGTAGTCAAAAACATTCAGTACTTC. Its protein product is CASSLELTGVVKNIQYF.

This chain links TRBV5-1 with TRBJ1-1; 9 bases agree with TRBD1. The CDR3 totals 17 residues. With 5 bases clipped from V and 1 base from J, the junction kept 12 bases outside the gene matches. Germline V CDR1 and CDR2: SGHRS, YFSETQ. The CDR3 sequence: CASRHIQGAGGNTEAFF. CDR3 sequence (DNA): TGCGCCAGCAGGCACATACAGGGGGCCGGGGGGAACACTGAAGCTTTCTTT. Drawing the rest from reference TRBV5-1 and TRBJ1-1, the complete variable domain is KAGVTQTPRYLIKTRGQQVTLSCSPISGHRSVSWYQQTPGQGLQFLFEYFSETQRNKGNFPGRFSGRQFSNSRSEMNVSTLELGDSALYLCASRHIQGAGGNTEAFFGQGTRLTVV.

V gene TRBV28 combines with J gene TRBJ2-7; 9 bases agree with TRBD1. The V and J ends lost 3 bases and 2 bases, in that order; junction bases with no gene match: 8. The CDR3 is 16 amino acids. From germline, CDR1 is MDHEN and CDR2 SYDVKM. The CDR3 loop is CASSLRGTGSAYEQYF. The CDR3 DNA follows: TGTGCCAGCAGTTTGAGAGGGACAGGGTCCGCCTACGAGCAGTACTTC.

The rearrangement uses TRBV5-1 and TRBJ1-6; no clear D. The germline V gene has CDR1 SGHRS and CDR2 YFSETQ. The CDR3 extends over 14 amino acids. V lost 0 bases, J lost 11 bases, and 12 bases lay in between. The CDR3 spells CASSLAATKAPLHF. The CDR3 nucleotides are TGCGCCAGCAGCTTGGCCGCCACTAAGGCACCCCTCCACTTT.

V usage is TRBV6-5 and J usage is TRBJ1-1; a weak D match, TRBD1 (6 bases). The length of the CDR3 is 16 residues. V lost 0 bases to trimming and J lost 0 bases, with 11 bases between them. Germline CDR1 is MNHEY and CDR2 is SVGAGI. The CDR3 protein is CASSYSRGGMNTEAFF. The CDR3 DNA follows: TGTGCCAGCAGTTACTCTAGGGGGGGGATGAACACTGAAGCTTTCTTT.

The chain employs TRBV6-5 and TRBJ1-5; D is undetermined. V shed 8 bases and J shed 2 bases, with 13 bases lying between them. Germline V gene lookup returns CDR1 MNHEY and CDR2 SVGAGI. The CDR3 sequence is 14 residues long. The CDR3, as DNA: TGTGCCAGCTCCGGGGTTGATGGCAATCAGCCCCAGCATTTT. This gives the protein CASSGVDGNQPQHF.

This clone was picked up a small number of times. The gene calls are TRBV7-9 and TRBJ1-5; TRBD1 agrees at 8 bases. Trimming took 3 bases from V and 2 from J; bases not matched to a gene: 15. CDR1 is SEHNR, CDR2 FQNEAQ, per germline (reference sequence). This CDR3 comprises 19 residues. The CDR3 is CASSFLPGQAFGGNQPQHF. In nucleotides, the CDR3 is TGTGCCAGCAGCTTCCTTCCGGGACAGGCATTCGGGGGCAATCAGCCCCAGCATTTT.

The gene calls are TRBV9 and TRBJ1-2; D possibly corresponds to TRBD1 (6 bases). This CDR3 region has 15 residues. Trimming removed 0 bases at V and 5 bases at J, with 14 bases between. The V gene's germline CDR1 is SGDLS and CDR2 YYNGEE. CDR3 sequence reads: CASSVDQGLGYGYTF. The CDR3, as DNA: TGTGCCAGCAGCGTAGATCAGGGGTTGGGTTATGGCTACACCTTC. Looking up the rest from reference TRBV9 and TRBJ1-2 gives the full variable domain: DSGVTQTPKHLITATGQRVTLRCSPRSGDLSVYWYQQSLDQGLQFLIQYYNGEERAKGNILERFSAQQFPDLHSELNLSSLELGDSALYFCASSVDQGLGYGYTFGSGTRLTVV.

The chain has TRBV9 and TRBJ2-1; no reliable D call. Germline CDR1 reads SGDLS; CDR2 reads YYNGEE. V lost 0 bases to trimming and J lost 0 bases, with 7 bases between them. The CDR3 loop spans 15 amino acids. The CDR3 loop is CASSVARSSYNEQFF. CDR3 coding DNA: TGTGCCAGCAGCGTAGCTAGGAGCTCCTACAATGAGCAGTTCTTC. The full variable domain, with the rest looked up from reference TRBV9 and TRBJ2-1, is DSGVTQTPKHLITATGQRVTLRCSPRSGDLSVYWYQQSLDQGLQFLIQYYNGEERAKGNILERFSAQQFPDLHSELNLSSLELGDSALYFCASSVARSSYNEQFFGPGTRLTVL.

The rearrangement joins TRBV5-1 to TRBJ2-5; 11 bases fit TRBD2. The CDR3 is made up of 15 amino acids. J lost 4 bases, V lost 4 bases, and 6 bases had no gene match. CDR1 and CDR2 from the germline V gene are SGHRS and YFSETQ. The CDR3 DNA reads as TGCGCCAGCAGCCTAGCGGGGGGCGTCCGAGAGACCCAGTACTTC. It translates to CASSLAGGVRETQYF.

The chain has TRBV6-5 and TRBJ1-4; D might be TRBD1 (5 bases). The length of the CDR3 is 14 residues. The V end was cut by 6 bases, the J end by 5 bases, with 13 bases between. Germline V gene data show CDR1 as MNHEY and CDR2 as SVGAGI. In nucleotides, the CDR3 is TGTGCCAGCAGCCCAACAGCAGGGAATGAAAAACTGTTTTTT. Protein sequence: CASSPTAGNEKLFF.

The CDR3 nucleotides read TGTGCCAGCAGCTTACGGTCGGGGGCCTACAATGAGCAGTTCTTC. Its protein product is CASSLRSGAYNEQFF. V is TRBV7-8 and J is TRBJ2-1; D is possibly TRBD2 (6 bases). Germline CDR1 is SGHVS and CDR2 is FQNEAQ. The CDR3 extends over 15 amino acids. Deletions cut 2 bases from V and 2 bases from J, with 10 bases between.

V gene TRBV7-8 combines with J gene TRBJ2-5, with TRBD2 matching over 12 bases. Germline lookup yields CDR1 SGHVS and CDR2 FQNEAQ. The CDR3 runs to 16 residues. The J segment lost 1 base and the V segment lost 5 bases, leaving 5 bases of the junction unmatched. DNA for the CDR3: TGTGCCAGCAGCACCGGACTAGCGGGGTTCCAAGAGACCCAGTACTTC. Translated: CASSTGLAGFQETQYF.

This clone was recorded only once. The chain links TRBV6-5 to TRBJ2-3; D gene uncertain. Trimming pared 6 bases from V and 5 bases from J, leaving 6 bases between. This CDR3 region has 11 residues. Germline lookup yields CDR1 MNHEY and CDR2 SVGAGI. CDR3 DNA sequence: TGTGCCAGCAGCCCCGGAGATACGCAGTATTTT. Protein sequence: CASSPGDTQYF.

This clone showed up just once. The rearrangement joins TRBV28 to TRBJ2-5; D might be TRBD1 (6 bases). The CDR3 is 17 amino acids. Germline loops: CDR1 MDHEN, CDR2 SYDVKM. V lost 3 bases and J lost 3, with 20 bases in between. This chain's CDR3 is CASSLGPLRQAEETQYF. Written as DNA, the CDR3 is TGTGCCAGCAGTTTGGGGCCACTTCGACAGGCTGAAGAGACCCAGTACTTC.

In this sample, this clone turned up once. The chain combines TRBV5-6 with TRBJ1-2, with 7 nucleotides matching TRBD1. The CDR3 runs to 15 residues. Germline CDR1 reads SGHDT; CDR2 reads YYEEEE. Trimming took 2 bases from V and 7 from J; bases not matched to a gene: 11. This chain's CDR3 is CASSLSTPPGGGYTF. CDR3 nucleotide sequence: TGTGCCAGCAGCTTATCGACCCCCCCAGGGGGTGGCTACACCTTC.

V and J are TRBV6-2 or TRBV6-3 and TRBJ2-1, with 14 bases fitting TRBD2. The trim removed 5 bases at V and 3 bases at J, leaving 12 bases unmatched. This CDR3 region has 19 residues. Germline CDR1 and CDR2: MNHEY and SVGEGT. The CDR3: CASSHRLAGGPPSYNEQFF. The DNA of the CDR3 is TGTGCCAGCAGTCACCGACTAGCGGGGGGGCCCCCCAGCTACAATGAGCAGTTCTTC.

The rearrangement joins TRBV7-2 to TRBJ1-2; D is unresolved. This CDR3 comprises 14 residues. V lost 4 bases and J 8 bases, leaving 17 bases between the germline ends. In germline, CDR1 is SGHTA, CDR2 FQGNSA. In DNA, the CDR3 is TGTGCCAGCAGCTCCGGAGTGAGGGCGAAGGGCTACACCTTC. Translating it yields CASSSGVRAKGYTF.

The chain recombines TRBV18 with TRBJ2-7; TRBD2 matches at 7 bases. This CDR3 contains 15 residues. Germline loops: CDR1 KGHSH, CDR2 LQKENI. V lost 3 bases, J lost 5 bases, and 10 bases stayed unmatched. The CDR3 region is CASSPVLGGPHEQYF. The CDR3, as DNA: TGTGCCAGCTCACCTGTGTTGGGAGGGCCCCACGAGCAGTACTTC.

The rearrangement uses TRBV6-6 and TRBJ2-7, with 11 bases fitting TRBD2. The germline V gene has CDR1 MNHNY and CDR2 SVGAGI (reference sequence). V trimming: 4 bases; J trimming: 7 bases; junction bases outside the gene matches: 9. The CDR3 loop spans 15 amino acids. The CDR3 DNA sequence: TGTGCCAGCAGTTCCTCTAGCGGGGGGACGGGGGAGCAGTACTTC. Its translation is CASSSSSGGTGEQYF.

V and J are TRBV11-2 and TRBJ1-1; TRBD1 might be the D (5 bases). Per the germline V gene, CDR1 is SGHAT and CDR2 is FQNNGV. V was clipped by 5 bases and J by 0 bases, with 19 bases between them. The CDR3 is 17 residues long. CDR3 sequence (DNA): TGTGCCAGCAGCCCAACACCCGGGGGGAGATTGAACACTGAAGCTTTCTTT. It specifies CASSPTPGGRLNTEAFF.

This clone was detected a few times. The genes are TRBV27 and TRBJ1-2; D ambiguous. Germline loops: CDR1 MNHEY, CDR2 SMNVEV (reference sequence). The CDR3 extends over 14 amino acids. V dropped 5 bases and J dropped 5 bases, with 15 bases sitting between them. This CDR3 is CASSPQSQRYGYTF. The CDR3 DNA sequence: TGTGCCAGCAGTCCTCAGTCACAGAGATATGGCTACACCTTC.

The CDR3 coding sequence is TGTGCCAGCAGCGCAGGGATGGCCTATGGCTACACCTTC. Translated: CASSAGMAYGYTF. The V call is TRBV11-1, the J call TRBJ1-2; possible D gene TRBD1, 5 bases. Per germline, CDR1 SGHAT and CDR2 FQDESV (reference sequence). Trimming pared 5 bases from V and 4 bases from J, leaving 11 bases between. The CDR3 has 13 residues. Combining the CDR3 with reference TRBV11-1 and TRBJ1-2 gives the whole variable domain EAEVAQSPRYKITEKSQAVAFWCDPISGHATLYWYRQILGQGPELLVQFQDESVVDDSQLPKDRFSAERLKGVDSTLKIQPAELGDSAMYLCASSAGMAYGYTFGSGTRLTVV.

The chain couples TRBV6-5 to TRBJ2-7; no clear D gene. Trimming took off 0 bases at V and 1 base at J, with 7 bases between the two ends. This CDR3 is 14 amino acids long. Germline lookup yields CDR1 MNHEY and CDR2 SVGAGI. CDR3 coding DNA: TGTGCCAGCAGTTACTCCACGCGGTCCTACGAGCAGTACTTC. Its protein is CASSYSTRSYEQYF.

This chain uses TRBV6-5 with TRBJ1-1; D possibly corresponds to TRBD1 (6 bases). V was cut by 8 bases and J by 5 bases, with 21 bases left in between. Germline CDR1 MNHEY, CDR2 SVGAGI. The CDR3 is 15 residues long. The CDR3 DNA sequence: TGTGCCAGCGCGAATAGGGGACCCCAGGGGACTGAAGCTTTCTTT. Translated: CASANRGPQGTEAFF.

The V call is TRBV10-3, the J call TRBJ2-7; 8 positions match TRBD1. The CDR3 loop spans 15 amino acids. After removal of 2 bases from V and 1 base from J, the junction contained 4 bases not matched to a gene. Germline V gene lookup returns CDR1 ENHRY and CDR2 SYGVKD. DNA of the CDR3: TGTGCCATCAGTGAGAAAGACAGGGGATCCTACGAGCAGTACTTC. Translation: CAISEKDRGSYEQYF.

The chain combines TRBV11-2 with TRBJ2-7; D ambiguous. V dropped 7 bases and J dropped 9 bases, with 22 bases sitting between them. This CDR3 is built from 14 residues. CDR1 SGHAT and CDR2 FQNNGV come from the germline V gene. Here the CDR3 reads CASMGWLDSGRQYF. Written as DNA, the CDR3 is TGTGCCAGCATGGGTTGGTTGGATTCAGGTCGGCAGTACTTC.